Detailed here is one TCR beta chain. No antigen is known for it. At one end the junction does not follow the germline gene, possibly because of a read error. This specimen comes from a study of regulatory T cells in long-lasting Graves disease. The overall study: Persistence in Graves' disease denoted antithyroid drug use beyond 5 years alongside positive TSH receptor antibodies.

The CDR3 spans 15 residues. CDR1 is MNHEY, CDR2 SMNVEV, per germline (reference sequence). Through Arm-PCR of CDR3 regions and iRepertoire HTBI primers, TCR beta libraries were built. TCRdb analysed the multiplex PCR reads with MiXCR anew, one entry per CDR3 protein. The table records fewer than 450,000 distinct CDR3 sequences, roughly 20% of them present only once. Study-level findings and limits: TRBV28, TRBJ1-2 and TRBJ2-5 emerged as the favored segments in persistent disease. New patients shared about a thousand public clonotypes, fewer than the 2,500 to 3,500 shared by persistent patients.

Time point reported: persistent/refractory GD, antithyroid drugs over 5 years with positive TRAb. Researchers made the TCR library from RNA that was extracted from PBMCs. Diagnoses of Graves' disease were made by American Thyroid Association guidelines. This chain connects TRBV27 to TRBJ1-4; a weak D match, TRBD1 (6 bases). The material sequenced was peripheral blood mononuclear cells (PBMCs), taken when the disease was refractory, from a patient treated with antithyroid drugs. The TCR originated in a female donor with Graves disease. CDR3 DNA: TGTGCCAGCAGGTCCGGGGGGGGGGCGGGTGAAAAACTATTTTTT. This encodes CASRSGGGAGEKLFF.